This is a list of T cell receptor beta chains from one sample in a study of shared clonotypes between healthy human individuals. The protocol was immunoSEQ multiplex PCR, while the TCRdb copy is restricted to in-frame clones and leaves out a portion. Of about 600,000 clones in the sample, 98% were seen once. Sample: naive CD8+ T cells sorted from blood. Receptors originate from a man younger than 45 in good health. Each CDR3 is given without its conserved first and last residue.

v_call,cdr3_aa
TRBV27,ASSLLVDTDTQY
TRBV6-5,ASSYFGSYEQY
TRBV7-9,ASSTVSGITYNEQF
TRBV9,ASSVDGAGGETQY
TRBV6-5,ASSSGRGVQYGYT
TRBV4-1,ASSVRDGYSYEQY
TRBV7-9,ASSGTYSSYNEQF
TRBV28,ASRSGFHSNQPQH
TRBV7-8,ASSLARTDAFATNEKLF
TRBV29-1,SSGDRIYNEQF
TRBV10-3,AISDPSGQSTDTQY
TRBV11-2,ASSFSRSLSTDTQY
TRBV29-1,SAALAGVYNEQF
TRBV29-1,SVEGRDGQETQY
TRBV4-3,ASSQRPGGQGTNEQY
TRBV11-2,ASSLGTGYGYT
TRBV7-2,ASSWSGDEQY
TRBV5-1,ASSSGQGTEGYT
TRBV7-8,ASSPVAGDYEQY
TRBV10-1,ASSEARLTDTQY
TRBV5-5,ASSWTGGLSTDTQY
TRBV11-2,ASSPRDPGGLTDTQY
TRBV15,ATSRPPGLAGSYEQY
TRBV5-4,ASSGPGQGYEQY
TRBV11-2,ASSLALAGSYEQY
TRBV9,ASSVDPDYEQY
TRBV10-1,ASSGSGQGGFDEQF
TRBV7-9,ASSSGTGGNQPQY
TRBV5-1,ASSASSTYEQY
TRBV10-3,AISESSRDRYEQY
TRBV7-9,ASTPGKADYGYT
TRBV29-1,SVEEGTDDYEQY
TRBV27,ASSLYRTGPYGYT
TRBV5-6,ASSSGLDEQY
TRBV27,ASSFPDRVEQY
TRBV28,ASSLPKGREVTREQY
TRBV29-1,SVEVAGPYEQY
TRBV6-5,ASSLGVGNIQY
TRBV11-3,ASSPRVGAIDEQF